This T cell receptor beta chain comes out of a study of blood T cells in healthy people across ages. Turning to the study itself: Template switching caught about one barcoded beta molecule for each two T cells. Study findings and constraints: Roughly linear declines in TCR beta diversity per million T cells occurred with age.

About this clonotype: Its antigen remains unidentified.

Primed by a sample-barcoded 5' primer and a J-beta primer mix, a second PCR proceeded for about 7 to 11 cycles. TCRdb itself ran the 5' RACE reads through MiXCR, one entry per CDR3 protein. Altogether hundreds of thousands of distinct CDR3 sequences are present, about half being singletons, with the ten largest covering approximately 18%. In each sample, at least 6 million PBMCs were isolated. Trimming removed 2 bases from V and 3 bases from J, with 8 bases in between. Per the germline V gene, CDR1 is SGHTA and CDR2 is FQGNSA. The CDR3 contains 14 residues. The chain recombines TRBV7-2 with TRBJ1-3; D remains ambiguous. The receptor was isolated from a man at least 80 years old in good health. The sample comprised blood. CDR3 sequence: CASSLWEIGNTIYF. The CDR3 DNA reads TGTGCCAGCAGCTTATGGGAGATTGGAAACACCATATATTTT.